These T cell receptor beta chains were read from a single sample in a study of lung T cells in sarcoidosis with Löfgren's syndrome. TCRdb reprocessed the reads via MiXCR and lists one record per CDR3 protein. The sample has 60,000 or so distinct CDR3 sequences, approximately 22% seen once; the top ten hold about 2.5%. The sequencing input was CD4+ T cells from PBMCs. The source of these receptors is a human donor with sarcoidosis (Löfgren's syndrome or another form), or a control subject (not recorded which). Each CDR3 is given with its conserved first and last residue. The D gene is left open where the match is weak. For some rows the clone size is stated as once, few or many, or as a class when expanded; others skip it.

J gene: TRBJ2-7; V gene: TRBV29-1; clone size: few; D gene: -; CDR3 protein: CSVDLNGPSYEQYF; CDR3 DNA: TGCAGCGTTGATCTTAACGGCCCCTCCTACGAGCAGTACTTC
J gene: TRBJ2-3; V gene: TRBV7-2; clone size: -; D gene: -; CDR3 protein: CASSPTPDTKYF; CDR3 DNA: TGTGCCAGCAGCCCGACCCCAGATACGAAGTATTTT
J gene: TRBJ2-7; V gene: TRBV11-2; clone size: -; D gene: -; CDR3 protein: CASSLTVTYEQYF; CDR3 DNA: TGTGCCAGCAGCTTGACAGTAACCTACGAGCAGTACTTC
J gene: TRBJ2-5; V gene: TRBV5-4; clone size: -; D gene: -; CDR3 protein: CASSKGETQYF; CDR3 DNA: TGTGCCAGCAGCAAGGGAGAGACCCAGTACTTC
J gene: TRBJ1-5; V gene: TRBV5-6; clone size: few; D gene: -; CDR3 protein: CASSYTGFYSNQPQHF; CDR3 DNA: TGTGCCAGCAGCTACACAGGGTTTTATAGCAATCAGCCCCAGCATTTT
J gene: TRBJ2-2; V gene: TRBV28; clone size: many; D gene: -; CDR3 protein: CASSQSFRTGELFF; CDR3 DNA: TGTGCCAGCAGCCAGAGTTTCAGGACCGGGGAGCTGTTTTTT
J gene: TRBJ2-3; V gene: TRBV11-2; clone size: few; D gene: TRBD2; CDR3 protein: CASRRRGEGADTQYF; CDR3 DNA: TGTGCCAGCCGACGCCGGGGGGAAGGCGCAGATACGCAGTATTTT
J gene: TRBJ1-2; V gene: TRBV6-1; clone size: many; D gene: TRBD1; CDR3 protein: CASSEGQYYGYTF; CDR3 DNA: TGTGCCAGCAGTGAGGGACAGTACTATGGCTACACCTTC
J gene: TRBJ2-1; V gene: TRBV11-3; clone size: few; D gene: TRBD2; CDR3 protein: CASSSNRGDNEQFF; CDR3 DNA: TGTGCCAGCAGCTCGAACCGGGGGGACAATGAGCAGTTCTTC
J gene: TRBJ1-5; V gene: TRBV6-1; clone size: medium-sized; D gene: -; CDR3 protein: CAGKGNQPQHF; CDR3 DNA: TGTGCCGGAAAGGGCAATCAGCCCCAGCATTTT
J gene: TRBJ2-7; V gene: TRBV19; clone size: few; D gene: -; CDR3 protein: CASGTGDYEQYF; CDR3 DNA: TGTGCCAGCGGGACGGGCGACTACGAGCAGTACTTC
J gene: TRBJ2-1; V gene: TRBV27; clone size: -; D gene: TRBD1; CDR3 protein: CASSLDRGYNEQFF; CDR3 DNA: TGTGCCAGCAGTTTAGACAGGGGTTACAATGAGCAGTTCTTC
J gene: TRBJ2-3; V gene: TRBV28; clone size: few; D gene: -; CDR3 protein: CASSLSGISTDTQYF; CDR3 DNA: TGTGCCAGCAGTTTATCAGGGATTAGCACAGATACGCAGTATTTT
J gene: TRBJ2-7; V gene: TRBV7-2; clone size: -; D gene: -; CDR3 protein: CASSSRQTGEQYF; CDR3 DNA: TGTGCCAGCAGCTCCCGACAAACCGGAGAGCAGTACTTC
J gene: TRBJ1-2; V gene: TRBV12-3/TRBV12-4; clone size: once; D gene: -; CDR3 protein: CASSFGDRYGYTF; CDR3 DNA: TGTGCCAGCAGTTTCGGGGACCGGTATGGCTACACCTTC
J gene: TRBJ1-1; V gene: TRBV2; clone size: many; D gene: -; CDR3 protein: CASSERGQLTRAFF; CDR3 DNA: TGTGCCAGCAGTGAAAGGGGACAACTGACACGGGCTTTCTTT
J gene: TRBJ2-3; V gene: TRBV4-1; clone size: many; D gene: -; CDR3 protein: CASRQGQGIDTQYF; CDR3 DNA: TGCGCCAGCAGGCAAGGGCAGGGAATAGATACGCAGTATTTT
J gene: TRBJ2-5; V gene: TRBV27; clone size: -; D gene: -; CDR3 protein: CASSLMGAGVETHYF; CDR3 DNA: TGTGCCAGCAGTTTAATGGGGGCAGGGGTGGAGACCCATTACTTC
J gene: TRBJ2-7; V gene: TRBV29-1; clone size: few; D gene: -; CDR3 protein: CSVEGQGGSEQYF; CDR3 DNA: TGCAGCGTTGAAGGACAGGGAGGTAGCGAGCAGTACTTC
J gene: TRBJ1-3; V gene: TRBV20-1; clone size: many; D gene: -; CDR3 protein: CSARLAAGNTIYF; CDR3 DNA: TGCAGTGCCAGGCTGGCAGCTGGAAACACCATATATTTT
J gene: TRBJ2-3; V gene: TRBV2; clone size: many; D gene: TRBD2; CDR3 protein: CASILAGGTDTQYF; CDR3 DNA: TGTGCCAGCATTTTAGCGGGGGGCACAGATACGCAGTATTTT
J gene: TRBJ1-5; V gene: TRBV20-1; clone size: many; D gene: -; CDR3 protein: CSARGGSNQPQHF; CDR3 DNA: TGCAGTGCTAGAGGGGGTAGCAATCAGCCCCAGCATTTT
J gene: TRBJ1-2; V gene: TRBV29-1; clone size: few; D gene: -; CDR3 protein: CSVAGSNYGYTF; CDR3 DNA: TGCAGCGTTGCGGGTTCCAACTATGGCTACACCTTC
J gene: TRBJ2-5; V gene: TRBV7-8; clone size: few; D gene: -; CDR3 protein: CASSFRGGETQYF; CDR3 DNA: TGTGCCAGCAGCTTTCGGGGAGGCGAGACCCAGTACTTC
J gene: TRBJ2-1; V gene: TRBV27; clone size: many; D gene: -; CDR3 protein: CASSRTVSYNEQFF; CDR3 DNA: TGTGCCAGCAGTCGAACGGTCTCCTACAATGAGCAGTTCTTC
J gene: TRBJ1-4; V gene: TRBV5-1; clone size: few; D gene: TRBD1; CDR3 protein: CASRTGESFEKLFF; CDR3 DNA: TGCGCCAGCAGAACAGGGGAAAGTTTTGAAAAACTGTTTTTT
J gene: TRBJ2-1; V gene: TRBV24-1; clone size: -; D gene: TRBD1; CDR3 protein: CATSGTDRATYNEQFF; CDR3 DNA: TGTGCCACCAGTGGTACAGACAGGGCGACCTACAATGAGCAGTTCTTC
J gene: TRBJ1-1; V gene: TRBV2; clone size: many; D gene: -; CDR3 protein: CASQTGYMNTEAFF; CDR3 DNA: TGTGCCAGCCAGACCGGCTACATGAACACTGAAGCTTTCTTT
J gene: TRBJ2-1; V gene: TRBV3-1; clone size: -; D gene: -; CDR3 protein: CASSQDRQLVNNEQFF; CDR3 DNA: TGTGCCAGCAGCCAAGATCGTCAACTAGTCAACAATGAGCAGTTCTTC
J gene: TRBJ2-2; V gene: TRBV19; clone size: few; D gene: -; CDR3 protein: CASSIGTGGYTGELFF; CDR3 DNA: TGTGCCAGTAGTATAGGTACGGGCGGATACACCGGGGAGCTGTTTTTT
J gene: TRBJ1-1; V gene: TRBV6-1; clone size: many; D gene: -; CDR3 protein: CASGSITGNTEAFF; CDR3 DNA: TGTGCCAGCGGGTCTATTACAGGGAACACTGAAGCTTTCTTT
J gene: TRBJ2-3; V gene: TRBV12-3/TRBV12-4; clone size: -; D gene: TRBD2; CDR3 protein: CASSPRTSGGAANTQYF; CDR3 DNA: TGTGCCAGCAGTCCACGGACTAGCGGGGGGGCCGCGAATACGCAGTATTTT
J gene: TRBJ1-1; V gene: TRBV28; clone size: many; D gene: -; CDR3 protein: CASSSPNTEAFF; CDR3 DNA: TGTGCCAGCAGTTCCCCGAACACTGAAGCTTTCTTT
J gene: TRBJ2-7; V gene: TRBV18; clone size: many; D gene: -; CDR3 protein: CASSPPAGQLTYEQYF; CDR3 DNA: TGTGCCAGCTCACCACCTGCGGGACAGTTGACCTACGAGCAGTACTTC
J gene: TRBJ2-6; V gene: TRBV6-2/TRBV6-3; clone size: -; D gene: -; CDR3 protein: CASRDRSSGANVLTF; CDR3 DNA: TGTGCCAGCCGGGACCGAAGCTCTGGGGCCAACGTCCTGACTTTC
J gene: TRBJ1-4; V gene: TRBV30; clone size: -; D gene: -; CDR3 protein: CAWVLVLATNEKLFF; CDR3 DNA: TGTGCCTGGGTGCTTGTCCTTGCAACTAATGAAAAACTGTTTTTT
J gene: TRBJ1-5; V gene: TRBV20-1; clone size: few; D gene: -; CDR3 protein: CSASGDTLSNQPQHF; CDR3 DNA: TGCAGTGCTAGCGGGGATACTCTTAGCAATCAGCCCCAGCATTTT
J gene: TRBJ1-5; V gene: TRBV20-1; clone size: many; D gene: -; CDR3 protein: CSARDRVVANQPQHF; CDR3 DNA: TGCAGTGCTAGAGACAGGGTCGTGGCCAATCAGCCCCAGCATTTT
J gene: TRBJ1-2; V gene: TRBV5-1; clone size: -; D gene: TRBD1; CDR3 protein: CASSFEGAGNYGYTF; CDR3 DNA: TGCGCCAGCAGCTTCGAGGGGGCAGGCAACTATGGCTACACCTTC
J gene: TRBJ2-1; V gene: TRBV5-1; clone size: few; D gene: -; CDR3 protein: CASSSAMVQTNEQFF; CDR3 DNA: TGCGCCAGCAGCTCCGCCATGGTACAGACCAATGAGCAGTTCTTC
J gene: TRBJ2-1; V gene: TRBV3-1; clone size: few; D gene: TRBD2; CDR3 protein: CATLGRGSYNEQFF; CDR3 DNA: TGTGCCACCTTGGGGCGGGGGTCCTACAATGAGCAGTTCTTC